This T cell receptor beta chain was captured by sequencing in a study of blood T cells in healthy people across ages. Alongside a J-beta primer mix, a sample-barcoded 5' primer served in a second PCR lasting roughly 7 to 11 cycles. TCRdb re-derived calls from the 5' RACE reads in MiXCR, one entry per CDR3 protein. Counted here are about 640,000 distinct CDR3 sequences, roughly 53% occurring once; the ten biggest clones make up over 35%. CDR3 size: 13 residues. Trimming shortened V by 5 bases and J by 3 bases, and 8 bases separated the two germline ends. Germline-derived CDR1 and CDR2 are MNHEY and SVGAGI. Details on this clonotype: Its target is not known.

Findings and limits, study-wide: Diversity of TCR beta per million T cells declined in a roughly linear way with age.

The V call is TRBV6-5, the J call TRBJ1-5, with D hard to call. This sequence was found in a man in his 60s in good health. The sample was blood. The CDR3 sequence is CASSQRANQPQHF. The DNA of the CDR3 is TGTGCCAGCAGTCAACGGGCCAATCAGCCCCAGCATTTT.